This T cell receptor beta chain was sequenced for a study of T cell changes during pregnancy in multiple sclerosis. TCRdb keeps only in-frame clones here, not all; method: immunoSEQ multiplex PCR. Among around 50,000 clones, approximately 87% were seen once, and the ten largest hold about 5.7%. Trimming cost V 4 bases and J 2 bases, with 13 bases left between them. The V gene's germline CDR1 is SGDLS and CDR2 YYNGEE. The CDR3 runs 14 residues. The source material was peripheral blood from another person, used as feeder cells. This sequence originates from a human donor whose cells served as feeder cells for cultures in a pregnancy study. The chain has TRBV9 and TRBJ2-7, with D perhaps TRBD2 (6 bases). The CDR3 is CASSPGERAYEQYF. The CDR3 DNA follows: TGTGCCAGCAGCCCGGGTGAGCGGGCCTACGAGCAGTACTTC.